This T cell receptor (beta chain) is drawn from a study of early T cells in non-severe SARS-CoV-2 infection. Overall study findings and caveats: The VDJdb matching leaned toward anti-spike CD8 responses and overlooked private and CD4 specificities.

In this sample, this clonotype turned up a few times. Its antigen is currently unknown. This CDR3 is built from 14 residues. The V and J ends lost 4 bases and 7 bases respectively, with 16 bases between them. Per germline, CDR1 LGHDT and CDR2 YNNKEL (reference sequence). Each single cDNA molecule received a unique molecular identifier. TCRdb independently ran MiXCR on the 5' RACE reads; one entry per CDR3 protein. The profile shows some 71,000 distinct CDR3 sequences, roughly a tenth of them singletons. The V call is TRBV3-1, the J call TRBJ1-2, with a tentative D call TRBD1 (5 bases). Sequencing was done on a sample of whole blood. The source is an adult who was a healthcare worker with PCR-confirmed SARS-CoV-2 infection or an uninfected control (not recorded which). The CDR3 protein is CASSPGGGRRGYTF. The CDR3 nucleotides read TGTGCCAGCAGCCCCGGGGGGGGGAGGCGTGGCTACACCTTC.